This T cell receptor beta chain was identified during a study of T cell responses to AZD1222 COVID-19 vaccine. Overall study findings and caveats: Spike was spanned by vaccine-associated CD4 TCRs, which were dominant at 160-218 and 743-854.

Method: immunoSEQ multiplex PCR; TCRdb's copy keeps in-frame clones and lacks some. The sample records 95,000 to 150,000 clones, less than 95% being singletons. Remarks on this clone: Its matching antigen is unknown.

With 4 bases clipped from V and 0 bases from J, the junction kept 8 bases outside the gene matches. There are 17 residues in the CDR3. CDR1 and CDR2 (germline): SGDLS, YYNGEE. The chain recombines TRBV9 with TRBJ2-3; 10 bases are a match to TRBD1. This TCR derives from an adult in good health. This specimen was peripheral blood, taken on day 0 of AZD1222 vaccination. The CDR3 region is CASSPGTGALSTDTQYF. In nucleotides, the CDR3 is TGTGCCAGCAGCCCGGGGACAGGGGCTCTTAGCACAGATACGCAGTATTTT.